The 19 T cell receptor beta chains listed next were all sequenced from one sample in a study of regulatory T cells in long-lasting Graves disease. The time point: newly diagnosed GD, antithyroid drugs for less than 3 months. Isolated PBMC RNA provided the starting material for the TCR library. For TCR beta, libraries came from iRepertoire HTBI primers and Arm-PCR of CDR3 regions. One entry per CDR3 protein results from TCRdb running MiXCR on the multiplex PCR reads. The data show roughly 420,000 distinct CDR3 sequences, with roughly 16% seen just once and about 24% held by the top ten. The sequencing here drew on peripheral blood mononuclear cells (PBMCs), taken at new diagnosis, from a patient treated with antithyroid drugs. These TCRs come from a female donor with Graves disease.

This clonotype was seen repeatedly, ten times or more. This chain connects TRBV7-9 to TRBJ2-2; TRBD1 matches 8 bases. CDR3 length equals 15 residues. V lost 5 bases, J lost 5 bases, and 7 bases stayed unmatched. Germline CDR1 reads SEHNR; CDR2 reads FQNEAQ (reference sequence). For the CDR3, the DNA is TGTGCCAGCAGCCCTGGACAGGGATTGACCGGGGAGCTGTTTTTT. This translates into CASSPGQGLTGELFF. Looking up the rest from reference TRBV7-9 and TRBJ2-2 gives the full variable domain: DTGVSQNPRHKITKRGQNVTFRCDPISEHNRLYWYRQTLGQGPEFLTYFQNEAQLEKSRLLSDRFSAERPKGSFSTLEIQRTEQGDSAMYLCASSPGQGLTGELFFGEGSRLTVL.

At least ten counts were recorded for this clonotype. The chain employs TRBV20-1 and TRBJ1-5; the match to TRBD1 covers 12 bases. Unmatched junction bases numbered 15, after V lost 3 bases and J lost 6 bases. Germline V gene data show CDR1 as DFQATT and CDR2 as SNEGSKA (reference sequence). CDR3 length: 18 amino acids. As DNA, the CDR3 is TGCAGTGCTAGGGGAGGGACAGGGGGCACCGGGGGGAGTCAGCCCCAGCATTTT. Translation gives CSARGGTGGTGGSQPQHF.

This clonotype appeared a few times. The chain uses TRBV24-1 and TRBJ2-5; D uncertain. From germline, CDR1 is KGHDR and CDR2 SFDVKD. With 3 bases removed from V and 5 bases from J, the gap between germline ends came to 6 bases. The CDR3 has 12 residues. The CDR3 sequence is CATSDVEETQYF. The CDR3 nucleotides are TGTGCCACCAGTGATGTAGAGGAGACCCAGTACTTC.

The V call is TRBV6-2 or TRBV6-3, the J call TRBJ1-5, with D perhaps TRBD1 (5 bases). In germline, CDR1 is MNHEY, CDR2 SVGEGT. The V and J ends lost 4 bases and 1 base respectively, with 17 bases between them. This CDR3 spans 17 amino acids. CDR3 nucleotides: TGTGCCAGCAGTTCCACCCGCAAAACAGGAAGCAATCAGCCCCAGCATTTT. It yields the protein CASSSTRKTGSNQPQHF.

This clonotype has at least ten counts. The CDR3 sequence is CASSTMALQISGANVLTF. Written as DNA, the CDR3 is TGTGCCAGCAGTACCATGGCGTTACAGATCTCTGGGGCCAACGTCCTGACTTTC. This chain connects TRBV6-1 to TRBJ2-6; D not resolved. V lost 5 bases to trimming and J lost 0 bases, with 17 bases between them. The CDR3 contains 18 residues. Per the germline V gene, CDR1 is MNHNS and CDR2 is SASEGT.

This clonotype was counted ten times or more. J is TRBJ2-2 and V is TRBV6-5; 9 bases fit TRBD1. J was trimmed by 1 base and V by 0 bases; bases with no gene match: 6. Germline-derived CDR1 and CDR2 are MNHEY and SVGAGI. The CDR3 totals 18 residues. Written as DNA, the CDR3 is TGTGCCAGCAGTTACTCGAGAACGGGACAGGGGAACACCGGGGAGCTGTTTTTT. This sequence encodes CASSYSRTGQGNTGELFF.

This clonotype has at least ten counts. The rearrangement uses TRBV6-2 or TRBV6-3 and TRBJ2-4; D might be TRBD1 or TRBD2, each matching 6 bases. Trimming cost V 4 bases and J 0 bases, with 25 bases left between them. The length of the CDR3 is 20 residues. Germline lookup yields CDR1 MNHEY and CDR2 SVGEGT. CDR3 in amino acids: CASSSYQLRGPALAKNIQYF. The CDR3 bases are TGTGCCAGCAGTTCTTACCAACTCCGGGGGCCGGCACTAGCCAAAAACATTCAGTACTTC.

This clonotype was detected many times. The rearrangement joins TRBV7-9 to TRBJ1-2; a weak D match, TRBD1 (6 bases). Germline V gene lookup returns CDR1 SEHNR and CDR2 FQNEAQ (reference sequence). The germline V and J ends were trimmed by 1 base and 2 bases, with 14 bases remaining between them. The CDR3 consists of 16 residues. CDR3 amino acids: CASSLDGRTANYGYTF. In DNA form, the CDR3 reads TGTGCCAGCAGCTTAGACGGTAGGACAGCAAACTATGGCTACACCTTC.

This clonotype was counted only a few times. CDR3 sequence: CASSSRTSGRHEQFF. Written as DNA, the CDR3 is TGTGCCAGCAGCTCACGGACTAGCGGGAGGCATGAGCAGTTCTTC. The rearrangement uses TRBV7-3 and TRBJ2-1; 14 positions match TRBD2. V was clipped by 4 bases and J by 8 bases; unmatched bases: 4. CDR1 and CDR2 from the germline V gene are SGHTA and FQGTGA. There are 15 residues in the CDR3. Supplemented by reference TRBV7-3 and TRBJ2-1, the full variable domain reads GAGVSQTPSNKVTEKGKYVELRCDPISGHTALYWYRQSLGQGPEFLIYFQGTGAADDSGLPNDRFFAVRPEGSVSTLKIQRTERGDSAVYLCASSSRTSGRHEQFFGPGTRLTVL.

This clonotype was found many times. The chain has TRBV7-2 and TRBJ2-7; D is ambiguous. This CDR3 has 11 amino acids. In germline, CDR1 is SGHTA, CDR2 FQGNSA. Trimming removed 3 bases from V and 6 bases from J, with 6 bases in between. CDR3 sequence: CASSLKIEQYF. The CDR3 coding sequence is TGTGCCAGCAGCTTGAAGATCGAGCAGTACTTC.

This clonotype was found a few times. CDR3 residues: CASSQDGTLYGYTF. The DNA of the CDR3 is TGCGCCAGCAGCCAAGACGGAACTCTGTATGGCTACACCTTC. The gene calls are TRBV4-3 and TRBJ1-2; no definite D call. The V gene's germline CDR1 is LGHNA and CDR2 YSLEER. With 0 bases removed from V and 5 bases from J, the gap between germline ends came to 10 bases. This CDR3 is 14 amino acids long.

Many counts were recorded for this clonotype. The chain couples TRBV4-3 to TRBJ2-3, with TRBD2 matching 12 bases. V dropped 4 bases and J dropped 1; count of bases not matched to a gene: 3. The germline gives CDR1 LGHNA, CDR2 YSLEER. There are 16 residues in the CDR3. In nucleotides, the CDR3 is TGCGCCAGCAGCCGAAGACTAGCGGGAGGCACAGATACGCAGTATTTT. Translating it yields CASSRRLAGGTDTQYF.

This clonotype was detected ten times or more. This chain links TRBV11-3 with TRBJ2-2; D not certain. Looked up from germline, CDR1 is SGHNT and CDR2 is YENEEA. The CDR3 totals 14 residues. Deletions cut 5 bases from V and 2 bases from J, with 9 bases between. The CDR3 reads CASSHRTNTGELFF. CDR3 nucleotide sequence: TGTGCCAGCAGCCATAGAACCAACACCGGGGAGCTGTTTTTT.

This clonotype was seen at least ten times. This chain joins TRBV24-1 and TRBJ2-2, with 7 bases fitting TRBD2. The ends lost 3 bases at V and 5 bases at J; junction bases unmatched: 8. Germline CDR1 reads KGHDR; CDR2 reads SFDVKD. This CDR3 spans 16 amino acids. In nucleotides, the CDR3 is TGTGCCACCAGTGATCCGGGACTACACGGGACCGGGGAGCTGTTTTTT. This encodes CATSDPGLHGTGELFF.

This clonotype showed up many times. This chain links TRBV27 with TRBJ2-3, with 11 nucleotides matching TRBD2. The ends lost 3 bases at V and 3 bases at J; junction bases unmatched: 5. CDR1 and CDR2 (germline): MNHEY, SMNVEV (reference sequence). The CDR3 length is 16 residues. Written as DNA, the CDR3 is TGTGCCAGCAGTTTCAATAGCGGGGGGGCTACAGATACGCAGTATTTT. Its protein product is CASSFNSGGATDTQYF.

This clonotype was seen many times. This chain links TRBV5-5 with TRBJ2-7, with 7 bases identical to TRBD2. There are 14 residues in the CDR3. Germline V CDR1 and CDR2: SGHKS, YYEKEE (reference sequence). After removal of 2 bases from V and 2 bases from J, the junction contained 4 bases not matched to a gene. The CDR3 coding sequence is TGTGCCAGCAGCTTTTCAGGGACTACCTACGAGCAGTACTTC. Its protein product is CASSFSGTTYEQYF.

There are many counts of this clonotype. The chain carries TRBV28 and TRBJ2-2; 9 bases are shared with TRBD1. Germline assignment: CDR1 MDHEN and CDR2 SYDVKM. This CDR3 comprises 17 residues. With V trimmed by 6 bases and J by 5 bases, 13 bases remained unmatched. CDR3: CASRIPPGQGHTGELFF. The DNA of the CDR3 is TGTGCCAGCAGAATCCCCCCGGGACAGGGCCATACCGGGGAGCTGTTTTTT.

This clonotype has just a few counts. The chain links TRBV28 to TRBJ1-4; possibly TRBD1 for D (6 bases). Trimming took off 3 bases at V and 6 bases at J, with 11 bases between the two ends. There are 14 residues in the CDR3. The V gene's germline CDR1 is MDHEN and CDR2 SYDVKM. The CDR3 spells CASSLRTVDEKLFF. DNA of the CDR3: TGTGCCAGCAGTTTGCGGACAGTAGATGAAAAACTGTTTTTT.

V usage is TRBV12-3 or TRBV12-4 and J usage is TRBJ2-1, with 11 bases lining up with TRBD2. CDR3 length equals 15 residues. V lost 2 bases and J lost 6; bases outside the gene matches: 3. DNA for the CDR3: TGTGCCAGCAGTTTAATAGCGGGAGGGTTCAATGAGCAGTTCTTC. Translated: CASSLIAGGFNEQFF.